Shown below are 19 T cell receptor beta chains from a single sample sequenced in a study of T cells and Merkel cell carcinoma outcomes. The data were produced by immunoSEQ multiplex PCR, yet TCRdb's version contains in-frame clones alone and is incomplete. The profile shows about 1,900 clones, 70% to 80% of them singletons. The sequenced material came from tumor tissue from Merkel cell carcinoma. The receptors originated from a human donor with Merkel cell carcinoma.

This chain joins TRBV15 and TRBJ1-4; unclear D gene. The V end was cut by 0 bases, the J end by 5 bases, with 13 bases between. The CDR3 has 16 residues. Per germline, CDR1 LNHNV and CDR2 YYDKDF (reference sequence). CDR3 in amino acids: CATSRDPMGLNEKLFF. The CDR3 DNA is TGTGCCACCAGCAGAGATCCTATGGGTTTGAATGAAAAACTGTTTTTT.

In its sample, this clone is large. CDR3 protein: CASSYGGDTEAFF. The CDR3, as DNA: TGTGCCAGCAGTTACGGGGGGGACACTGAAGCTTTCTTT. V gene TRBV6-5 combines with J gene TRBJ1-1, with D possibly being TRBD1 (5 bases). Per germline, CDR1 MNHEY and CDR2 SVGAGI. V was pared by 2 bases and J by 3 bases, with 7 bases between. There are 13 residues in the CDR3.

The chain has TRBV5-5 and TRBJ2-7; the match to TRBD1 covers 11 bases. With V trimmed by 3 bases and J by 5 bases, 4 bases remained unmatched. CDR1 SGHKS and CDR2 YYEKEE come from the germline V gene (reference sequence). CDR3 length: 14 residues. Here the CDR3 DNA reads TGTGCCAGCAGCTCCGGACAGGGGGCCCACGAGCAGTACTTC. Residues: CASSSGQGAHEQYF.

The chain employs TRBV5-1 and TRBJ2-7, with D possibly matching TRBD1 (5 bases). Germline V gives CDR1 SGHRS, CDR2 YFSETQ. Trimming pared 8 bases from V and 5 bases from J, leaving 23 bases between. CDR3 length: 15 residues. CDR3 amino acids: CASTPAGQGPHEQYF. The CDR3 DNA sequence: TGCGCCAGTACCCCGGCAGGGCAGGGCCCGCACGAGCAGTACTTC.

This clone is large (0.1 to 1%) by share. The identical CDR3 is also encoded by other nucleotide sequences in the sample. CDR3 in DNA: TGTGCCAGCAGCATGTTGGAGCTTGAGCAGTTCTTC. This encodes CASSMLELEQFF. The chain links TRBV14 to TRBJ2-1; no clear D. Trimming removed 5 bases at V and 9 bases at J, with 11 bases between. The CDR3 totals 12 residues. The germline CDR1 and CDR2 sequences are SGHDN and FVKESK. Full variable domain (missing parts from reference TRBV14 and TRBJ2-1): EAGVTQFPSHSVIEKGQTVTLRCDPISGHDNLYWYRRVMGKEIKFLLHFVKESKQDESGMPNNRFLAERTGGTYSTLKVQPAELEDSGVYFCASSMLELEQFFGPGTRLTVL.

This clone has more than one count but fewer than ten. This chain links TRBV5-1 with TRBJ2-7; D is perhaps TRBD1 or TRBD2 (5 bases each). CDR3 length: 15 residues. Germline V lookup: CDR1 SGHRS, CDR2 YFSETQ. V lost 6 bases and J lost 3, with 19 bases in between. The CDR3 sequence: CASKARDQTFYEQYF. The DNA for the CDR3 is TGCGCCAGCAAGGCGAGGGACCAAACGTTCTACGAGCAGTACTTC.

The rearrangement uses TRBV10-2 and TRBJ1-2; a weak D match, TRBD1 (6 bases). The CDR3 sequence is 13 residues long. V gave up 0 bases and J gave up 4 bases, with 6 bases separating them. The germline CDR1 and CDR2 sequences are WSHSY and SAAADI. The CDR3 protein is CASSESGGYGYTF. The CDR3 DNA reads as TGCGCCAGCAGTGAGTCAGGGGGCTATGGCTACACCTTC.

Only a few counts were recorded for this clone. The chain joins TRBV4-3 to TRBJ1-3, with no clear D. CDR3 size: 15 residues. The V and J ends lost 3 bases and 4 bases respectively, with 13 bases between them. Germline CDR1 is LGHNA and CDR2 is YSLEER. The CDR3 DNA follows: TGCGCCAGCAGCCACGCTGGACCGAACGGAAACACCATATATTTT. Translation gives CASSHAGPNGNTIYF.

The chain couples TRBV4-2 to TRBJ2-5; D call uncertain. The germline CDR1 and CDR2 sequences are LGHNA and YNFKEQ. Trimming took 4 bases from V and 2 from J, leaving 14 bases between them. This CDR3 has 15 residues. Here the CDR3 reads CASSRSRLAQETQYF. The CDR3 DNA reads as TGTGCCAGCAGCCGATCACGGTTAGCACAAGAGACCCAGTACTTC.

This chain connects TRBV21-1 to TRBJ2-3; the table's D gene call, TRBD2, was not cross checked with the DNA. TRBV21-1 is assigned pseudogene status. The CDR3 totals 19 residues. CDR3 coding DNA: TGTGCCAGCAGCACCTGGAGGACTAGCGGGGGTAATCTTCCAGATACGCAGTATTTT. It is translated as CASSTWRTSGGNLPDTQYF.

V and J are TRBV18 and TRBJ2-1; D not certain. V lost 6 bases and J 9 bases, leaving 15 bases between the germline ends. Per germline, CDR1 KGHSH and CDR2 LQKENI. This CDR3 spans 13 amino acids. CDR3 sequence reads: CASSVGMFGEQFF. The CDR3 DNA is TGTGCCAGCTCGGTGGGAATGTTCGGTGAGCAGTTCTTC.

The chain links TRBV7-2 to TRBJ2-3; TRBD2 matches 12 bases. From germline, CDR1 is SGHTA and CDR2 FQGNSA. CDR3 length: 19 amino acids. The V segment lost 2 bases and the J segment 3 bases; nucleotides outside the gene matches: 12. CDR3: CASSLIGDLAGGPTDTQYF. The CDR3 nucleotides read TGTGCCAGCAGCTTAATTGGGGACCTAGCGGGGGGGCCTACAGATACGCAGTATTTT.

V and J are TRBV7-2 and TRBJ2-7; 11 nucleotides agree with TRBD2. Germline CDR1 SGHTA, CDR2 FQGNSA. The V gene end was trimmed by 5 bases and the J gene end by 7 bases; junction bases not matched to a gene: 7. This CDR3 has 14 residues. The CDR3 DNA reads TGTGCCAGCAGCCCAAAGACTAGCGGGAAAGAGCAGTACTTC. Encoded protein: CASSPKTSGKEQYF.

The chain combines TRBV5-4 with TRBJ2-3; 9 nucleotides agree with TRBD2. CDR3 length: 16 residues. From germline, CDR1 is SGHNT and CDR2 YYREEE (reference sequence). V shed 0 bases, J shed 0 bases, and the junction held 2 bases outside the gene matches. CDR3 protein: CASSLVLAGSTDTQYF. Written as DNA, the CDR3 is TGTGCCAGCAGCTTGGTCCTAGCGGGAAGCACAGATACGCAGTATTTT.

The V call is TRBV4-1, the J call TRBJ2-7; 7 bases are shared with TRBD2. V gave up 0 bases and J gave up 1 base; unmatched junction bases: 6. Germline V gives CDR1 MGHRA, CDR2 YSYEKL. The CDR3 covers 16 residues. The DNA of the CDR3 is TGCGCCAGCAGCCAAGAGAGAGGCGGGGGTTCCTACGAGCAGTACTTC. This translates into CASSQERGGGSYEQYF.

The J gene is TRBJ2-1, the V gene TRBV11-3, with 10 bases fitting TRBD2. Unmatched junction bases numbered 6, after V lost 0 bases and J lost 4 bases. This CDR3 has 17 amino acids. CDR1 SGHNT and CDR2 YENEEA come from the germline V gene. The CDR3 sequence is CASSLDLASGGYNEQFF. The CDR3 region has the DNA TGTGCCAGCAGCTTAGATCTGGCTAGCGGGGGATACAATGAGCAGTTCTTC.

Regarding this clone: At one end the junction does not follow the germline gene, possibly because of a read error. Other DNA sequences in this sample translate to the same CDR3. CDR3 sequence reads: CASSPTGAHNQPQHF. The DNA for the CDR3 is TGTGCCAGCTCACCGACAGGGGCCCACAATCAGCCTCAGCATTTT. The rearrangement uses TRBV18 and TRBJ1-5, with 8 bases matching TRBD1. The CDR3 is 15 residues long. Germline lookup yields CDR1 KGHSH and CDR2 LQKENI.

The chain carries TRBV5-4 and TRBJ2-5, with TRBD1 as a possible D gene (7 bases). This CDR3 is 14 amino acids long. Trimming took off 6 bases at V and 5 bases at J, with 17 bases between the two ends. CDR1 SGHNT and CDR2 YYREEE come from the germline V gene (reference sequence). CDR3 sequence (DNA): TGTGCCAGCACTCCCGGAGGGGGCGCGGAGACCCAGTACTTC. Its protein is CASTPGGGAETQYF. Full variable domain (missing parts from reference TRBV5-4 and TRBJ2-5): ETGVTQSPTHLIKTRGQQVTLRCSSQSGHNTVSWYQQALGQGPQFIFQYYREEENGRGNFPPRFSGLQFPNYSSELNVNALELDDSALYLCASTPGGGAETQYFGPGTRLLVL.

The V call is TRBV6-5, the J call TRBJ2-7; D not resolved. Germline V gene sequence: CDR1 MNHEY, CDR2 SVGAGI. This CDR3 comprises 13 residues. V lost 0 bases, J lost 7 bases, and 10 bases lay in between. This CDR3 is CASSYSPQEEQYF. The CDR3 bases are TGTGCCAGCAGTTACTCACCCCAGGAAGAGCAGTACTTC.